This TCR beta chain was profiled in a study of response to subunit inactivated influenza vaccine (dated by TCRdb to the late 2010s). With regard to the full study: Deep quantitative profiling of the T cell receptor repertoire was used in the study to follow responses to a trivalent subunit inactivated influenza vaccine.

The germline V gene yields SGHRS for CDR1 and YFSETQ for CDR2. Trimming leaves V shorter by 0 bases and J shorter by 0 bases, with the junction holding 9 bases beyond the gene matches. From the cysteine up to the phenylalanine, the CDR3 has a length of 18 residues. Solely the CDR3 DNA is kept, with 54 bases framed from the first base. The protocol used for the library was RT-PCR. The instrument given in TCRdb is Illumina HiSeq 2500. TCRdb reanalyzed the raw reads on its own, using fastp at Q25 for trimming and MiXCR for clone calling, and kept in-frame beta chains. Under each unique CDR3 protein, matching rows form one entry showing the most common genes and DNA. Here the sample has 800,000 to 1,000,000 distinct CDR3 sequences; approximately 21% occur a single time. Jointly, the top ten make up about 10% of the sample. Findings and caveats that apply to the study as a whole: It was suggested by the authors that each seasonal influenza vaccination may recruit only a limited number of new T cells.

A note on this clonotype: The target of this receptor is not known. No base qualities exist here, and no much larger clone lies one base off it.

The receptor chain draws on TRBV5-1 and TRBJ2-3; a stretch of 8 junction bases matches TRBD2. The source material was PBMCs from blood, sampled more than 4 days after vaccination. This sequence originates from a man aged 45 to 65 who received an inactivated influenza vaccine. Donor details come from another sample of the same person, matched by shared clones. The CDR3 region: CASSLDGGRPRSTDTQYF. The sequenced DNA is TGCGCCAGCAGCTTGGATGGCGGGAGGCCTAGGAGCACAGATACGCAGTATTTT.